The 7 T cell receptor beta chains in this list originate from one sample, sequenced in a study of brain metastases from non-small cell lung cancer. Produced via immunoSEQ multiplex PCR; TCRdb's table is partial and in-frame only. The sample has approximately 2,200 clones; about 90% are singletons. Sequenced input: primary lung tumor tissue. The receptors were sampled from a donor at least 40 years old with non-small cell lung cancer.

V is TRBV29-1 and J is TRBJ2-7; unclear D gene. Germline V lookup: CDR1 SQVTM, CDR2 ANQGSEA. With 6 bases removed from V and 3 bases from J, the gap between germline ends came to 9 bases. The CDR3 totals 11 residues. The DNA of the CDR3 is TGCAGCGTGAAATGGAGCTACGAGCAGTACTTC. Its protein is CSVKWSYEQYF.

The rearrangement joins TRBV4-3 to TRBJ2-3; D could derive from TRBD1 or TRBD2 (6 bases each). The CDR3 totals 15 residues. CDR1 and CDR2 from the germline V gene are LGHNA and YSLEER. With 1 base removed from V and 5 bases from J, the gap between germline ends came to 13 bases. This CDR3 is CASSQGGAQGDTQYF. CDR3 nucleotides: TGCGCCAGCAGCCAAGGGGGGGCACAGGGAGATACGCAGTATTTT.

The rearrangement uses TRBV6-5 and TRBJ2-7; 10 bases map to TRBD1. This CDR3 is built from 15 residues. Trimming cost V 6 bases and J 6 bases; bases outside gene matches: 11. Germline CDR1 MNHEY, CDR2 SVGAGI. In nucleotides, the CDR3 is TGTGCCAGCAGCCCACCGGACAGGGGGGGACGCGAGCAGTACTTC. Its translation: CASSPPDRGGREQYF.

As DNA, the CDR3 is TGTGCCAGCAGTTTCAGCAGTAGGGCGCAGTATTTT. This sequence encodes CASSFSSRAQYF. This chain connects TRBV28 to TRBJ2-3, with D unclear. CDR1 and CDR2 (germline): MDHEN, SYDVKM. The V end lost 3 bases, the J end lost 10 bases, and 11 bases lay between the germline ends. CDR3 size: 12 residues.

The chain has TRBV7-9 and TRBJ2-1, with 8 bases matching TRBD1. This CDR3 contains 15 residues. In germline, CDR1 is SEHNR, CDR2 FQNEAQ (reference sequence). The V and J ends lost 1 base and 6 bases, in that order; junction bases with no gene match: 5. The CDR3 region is CASSLGTGSLNEQFF. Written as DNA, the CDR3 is TGTGCCAGCAGCTTAGGGACAGGGAGCCTCAATGAGCAGTTCTTC.

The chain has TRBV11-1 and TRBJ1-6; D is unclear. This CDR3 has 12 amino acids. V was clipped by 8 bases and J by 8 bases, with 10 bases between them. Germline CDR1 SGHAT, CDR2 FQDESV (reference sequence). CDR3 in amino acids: CASPRFDSPLHF. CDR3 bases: TGTGCCAGCCCACGGTTTGATTCACCCCTCCACTTT.

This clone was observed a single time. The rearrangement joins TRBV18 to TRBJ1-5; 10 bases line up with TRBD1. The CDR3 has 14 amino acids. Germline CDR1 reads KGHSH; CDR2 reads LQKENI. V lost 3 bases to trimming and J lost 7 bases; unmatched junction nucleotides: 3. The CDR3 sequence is CASSPGTGAQPQHF. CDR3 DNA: TGTGCCAGCTCACCCGGGACAGGGGCCCAGCCCCAGCATTTT.